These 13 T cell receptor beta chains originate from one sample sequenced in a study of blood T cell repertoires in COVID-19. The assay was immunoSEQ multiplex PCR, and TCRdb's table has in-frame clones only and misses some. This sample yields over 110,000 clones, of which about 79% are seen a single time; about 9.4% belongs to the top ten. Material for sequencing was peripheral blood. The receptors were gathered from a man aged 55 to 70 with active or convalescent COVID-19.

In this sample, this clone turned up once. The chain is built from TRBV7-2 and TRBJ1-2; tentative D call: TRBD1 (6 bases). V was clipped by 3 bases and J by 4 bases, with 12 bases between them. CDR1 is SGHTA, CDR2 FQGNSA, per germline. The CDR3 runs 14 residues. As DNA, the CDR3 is TGTGCCAGCAGCTTCCAGGGGAGGGTCTATGGCTACACCTTC. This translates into CASSFQGRVYGYTF.

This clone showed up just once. The CDR3 region has the DNA TGCGCCAGCAGCCAAGGGGCAGGGTATAACACTGAAGCTTTCTTT. The encoded protein is CASSQGAGYNTEAFF. V usage is TRBV4-3 and J usage is TRBJ1-1; the D gene is possibly TRBD1 (5 bases). Looked up from germline, CDR1 is LGHNA and CDR2 is YSLEER. The CDR3 consists of 15 residues. V was shortened by 1 base and J by 2 bases, with 11 bases between the two germline ends.

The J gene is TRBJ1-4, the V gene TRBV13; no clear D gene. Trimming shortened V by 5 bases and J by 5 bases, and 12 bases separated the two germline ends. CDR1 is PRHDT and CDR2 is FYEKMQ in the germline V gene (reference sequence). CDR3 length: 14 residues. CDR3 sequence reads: CASSGPRGNEKLFF. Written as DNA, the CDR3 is TGTGCCAGCAGCGGTCCCCGAGGAAATGAAAAACTGTTTTTT. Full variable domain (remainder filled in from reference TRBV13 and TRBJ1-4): AAGVIQSPRHLIKEKRETATLKCYPIPRHDTVYWYQQGPGQDPQFLISFYEKMQSDKGSIPDRFSAQQFSDYHSELNMSSLELGDSALYFCASSGPRGNEKLFFGSGTQLSVL.

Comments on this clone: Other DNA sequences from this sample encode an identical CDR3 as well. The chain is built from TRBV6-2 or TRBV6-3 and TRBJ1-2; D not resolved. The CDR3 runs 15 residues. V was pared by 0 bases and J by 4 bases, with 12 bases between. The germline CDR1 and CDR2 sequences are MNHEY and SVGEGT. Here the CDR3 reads CASSYSPGNLYGYTF. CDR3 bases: TGTGCCAGCAGTTACTCGCCAGGAAACCTCTATGGCTACACCTTC.

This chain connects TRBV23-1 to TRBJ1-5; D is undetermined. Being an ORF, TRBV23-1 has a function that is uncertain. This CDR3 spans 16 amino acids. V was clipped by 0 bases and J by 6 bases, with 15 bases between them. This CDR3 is CASSQSCGRISQPQHF. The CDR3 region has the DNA TGCGCCAGCAGTCAATCTTGCGGCAGAATAAGTCAGCCCCAGCATTTT.

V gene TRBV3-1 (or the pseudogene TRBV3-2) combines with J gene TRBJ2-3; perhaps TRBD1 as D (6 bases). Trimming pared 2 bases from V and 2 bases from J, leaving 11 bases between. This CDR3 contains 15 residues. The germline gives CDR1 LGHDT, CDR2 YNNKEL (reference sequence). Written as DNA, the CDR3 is TGTGCCAGCAGCCAATACGGGACATACACAGATACGCAGTATTTT. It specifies CASSQYGTYTDTQYF.

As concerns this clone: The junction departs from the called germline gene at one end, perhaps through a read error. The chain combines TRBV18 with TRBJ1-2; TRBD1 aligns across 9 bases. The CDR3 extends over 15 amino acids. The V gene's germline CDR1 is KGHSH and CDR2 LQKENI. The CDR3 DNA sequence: TGTGCCAGCTCTAGCCCGGGACAGGGCTTCTATGACTACACCTTC. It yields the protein CASSSPGQGFYDYTF.

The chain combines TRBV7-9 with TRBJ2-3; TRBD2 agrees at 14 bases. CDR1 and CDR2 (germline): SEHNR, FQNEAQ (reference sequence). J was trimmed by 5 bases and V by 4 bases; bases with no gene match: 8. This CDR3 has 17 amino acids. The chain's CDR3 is CASSSQTSGRAGDTQYF. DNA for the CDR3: TGTGCCAGCAGCTCCCAGACTAGCGGGAGGGCCGGAGATACGCAGTATTTT.

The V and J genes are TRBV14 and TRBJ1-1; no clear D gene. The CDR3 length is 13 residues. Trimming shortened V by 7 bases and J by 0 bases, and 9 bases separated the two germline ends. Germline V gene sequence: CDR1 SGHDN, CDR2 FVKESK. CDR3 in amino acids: CASMRHLNTEAFF. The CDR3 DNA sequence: TGTGCCAGCATGCGACACCTGAACACTGAAGCTTTCTTT.

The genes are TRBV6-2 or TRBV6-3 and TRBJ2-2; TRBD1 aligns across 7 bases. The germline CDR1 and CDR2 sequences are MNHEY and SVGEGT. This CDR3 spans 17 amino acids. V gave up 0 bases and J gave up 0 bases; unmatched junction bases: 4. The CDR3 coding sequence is TGTGCCAGCAGTTACTCGAACAGGGGACCGAACACCGGGGAGCTGTTTTTT. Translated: CASSYSNRGPNTGELFF.

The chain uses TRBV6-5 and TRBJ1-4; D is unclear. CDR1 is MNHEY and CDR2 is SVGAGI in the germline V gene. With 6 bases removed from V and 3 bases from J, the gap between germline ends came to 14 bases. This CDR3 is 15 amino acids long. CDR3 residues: CASSFSGLANEKLFF. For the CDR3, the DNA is TGTGCCAGCAGCTTCTCAGGTTTAGCTAATGAAAAACTGTTTTTT.

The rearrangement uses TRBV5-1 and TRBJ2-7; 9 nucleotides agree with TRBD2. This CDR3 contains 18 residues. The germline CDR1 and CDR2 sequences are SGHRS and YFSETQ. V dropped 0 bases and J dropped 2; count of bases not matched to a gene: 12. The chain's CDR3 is CASSLAPPTSGIPYEQYV. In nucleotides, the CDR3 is TGCGCCAGCAGCTTGGCTCCACCGACTAGCGGAATCCCCTACGAGCAGTACGTC.

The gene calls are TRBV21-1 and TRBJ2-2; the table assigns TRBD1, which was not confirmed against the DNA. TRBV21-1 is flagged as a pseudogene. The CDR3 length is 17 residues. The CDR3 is CASSTWRGQKPTGELFF. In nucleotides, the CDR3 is TGTGCCAGCAGCACTTGGCGGGGACAGAAACCCACCGGGGAGCTGTTTTTT.